This is a list of T cell receptor beta chains from one sample in a study of OX40 agonist ivuxolimab in advanced cancers. Profiled with immunoSEQ multiplex PCR; TCRdb holds only in-frame clones, not every one. The data show 77,000 or so clones, about 94% seen once. Material: CD4+ or CD8+ T cells sorted from blood, obtained in a trial of the OX40 agonist ivuxolimab. These receptor sequences come from an adult with an advanced solid tumor such as melanoma, head and neck, liver or kidney cancer. Each CDR3 is given with its conserved first and last residue. The order of the fields is V gene, J gene, clone size, D gene, CDR3 length, CDR3 protein, CDR3 DNA. A D gene is named only where the DNA matches it firmly. Clone sizes are given selectively: once, few, many, or a class where the clone is expanded.

>TRBV29-1|TRBJ1-2|NA|NA|17
CSVEPFGTPGMNYGYTF
TGCAGCGTTGAGCCCTTCGGGACGCCCGGGATGAACTATGGCTACACCTTC
>TRBV28|TRBJ1-2|NA|TRBD1|15
CASSLGTGVYYGYTF
TGTGCCAGCAGTTTAGGGACAGGGGTTTACTATGGCTACACCTTC
>TRBV27|TRBJ2-1|NA|TRBD2|16
CASSPPGLAGWYEQFF
TGTGCCAGCAGTCCCCCCGGACTAGCGGGATGGTATGAGCAGTTCTTC
>TRBV27|TRBJ1-2|NA|TRBD1|15
CASSLWPQGAHGYTF
TGTGCCAGCAGTTTATGGCCCCAGGGGGCTCATGGCTACACCTTC
>TRBV27|TRBJ2-7|NA|TRBD2|16
CASSLYAGGPGYEQYF
TGTGCCAGCAGTTTATACGCGGGAGGGCCCGGGTACGAGCAGTACTTC
>TRBV19|TRBJ2-7|NA|TRBD1|15
CASSIDPPGGYEQYF
TGTGCCAGTAGTATAGATCCCCCAGGGGGCTACGAGCAGTACTTC
>TRBV5-1|TRBJ2-2|NA|NA|12
CASSLDSGELFF
TGCGCCAGCAGCTTGGACAGTGGGGAGCTGTTTTTT
>TRBV7-2|TRBJ2-7|once|TRBD1|14
CASSLGGQSYEQYF
TGTGCCAGCAGCTTAGGGGGACAGTCCTACGAGCAGTACTTC
>TRBV25-1|TRBJ2-1|NA|NA|15
CASSEIDISYNEQFF
TGTGCCAGCAGTGAAATCGACATATCCTACAATGAGCAGTTCTTC
>TRBV5-1|TRBJ2-2|once|TRBD2|16
CASSQTSGRGTGELFF
TGCGCCAGCAGCCAGACTAGCGGGAGGGGCACCGGGGAGCTGTTTTTT
>TRBV7-7|TRBJ2-5|NA|TRBD1|17
CASSLGQGARYQETQYF
TGTGCCAGCAGCCTTGGACAGGGGGCCCGGTACCAAGAGACCCAGTACTTC
>TRBV29-1|TRBJ1-2|NA|TRBD1|13
CSGIAQGVYGYTF
TGCAGCGGTATCGCGCAGGGGGTATATGGCTACACCTTC
>TRBV11-3|TRBJ2-3|NA|TRBD2|15
CASSLGTSGTDTQYF
TGTGCCAGCAGCTTGGGGACTAGCGGCACAGATACGCAGTATTTT
>TRBV6-6|TRBJ1-1|NA|NA|13
CASSTREYTEAFF
TGTGCCAGCAGTACACGTGAGTACACTGAAGCTTTCTTT
>TRBV4-2|TRBJ2-5|NA|NA|14
CASSQEDNQETQYF
TGTGCCAGCAGCCAAGAGGATAACCAAGAGACCCAGTACTTC
>TRBV7-2|TRBJ1-5|NA|NA|18
CASSLVGSMEYSNQPQHF
TGTGCCAGCAGCTTAGTTGGCAGTATGGAGTATAGCAATCAGCCCCAGCATTTT
>TRBV19|TRBJ1-2|NA|NA|15
CASSIDVGLFYGYTF
TGTGCCAGTAGTATAGATGTAGGCCTATTCTATGGCTACACCTTC
>TRBV5-4|TRBJ2-7|NA|NA|11
CASSIAYEQYF
TGTGCCAGCAGTATAGCCTACGAGCAGTACTTC
>TRBV19|TRBJ2-1|few|NA|13
CASSMAAYNEQFF
TGTGCCAGTAGTATGGCGGCCTACAATGAGCAGTTCTTC
>TRBV19|TRBJ2-1|NA|NA|15
CASSHSRLAGDEQFF
TGTGCCAGTAGCCATTCAAGGTTAGCCGGCGATGAGCAGTTCTTC
>TRBV29-1|TRBJ2-1|NA|NA|15
CSVDGLPPYYNEQFF
TGCAGCGTTGATGGACTCCCCCCGTACTACAATGAGCAGTTCTTC
>TRBV28|TRBJ2-1|NA|NA|12
CASSIALDEQFF
TGTGCCAGCAGTATAGCTCTCGATGAGCAGTTCTTC
>TRBV11-2|TRBJ2-3|NA|NA|14
CASSLGPGVDTQYF
TGTGCCAGCAGCTTAGGGCCTGGAGTAGATACGCAGTATTTT